These 32 T cell receptor beta chains were sequenced from one sample in a study of graft-versus-host responses after intestinal transplantation. The data were produced by immunoSEQ multiplex PCR, yet TCRdb's version contains in-frame clones alone and is incomplete. The top ten clones hold 9.5% to 15% of a sample with approximately 15,000 clones, over 50% of them seen once. Graft-derived tissue was subjected to processing to liberate intraepithelial and lamina propria lymphocytes. Sequenced here: ileum tissue, sampled 524 days after transplant. The receptors come from a human patient who received an intestinal transplant, so some T cells may come from the graft donor.

The chain employs TRBV2 and TRBJ2-1; 9 bases are a match to TRBD2. The germline gives CDR1 SNHLY, CDR2 FYNNEI. The CDR3 runs to 15 residues. The trim removed 4 bases at V and 2 bases at J, leaving 3 bases unmatched. CDR3 sequence reads: CASSVERGAYNEQFF. The CDR3 DNA reads TGTGCCAGCAGTGTGGAGCGGGGGGCCTACAATGAGCAGTTCTTC.

In its sample, this clone was seen once. The V call is TRBV7-2, the J call TRBJ1-2; D perhaps matches TRBD1 (6 bases). Germline CDR1 reads SGHTA; CDR2 reads FQGNSA. Trimming shortened V by 2 bases and J by 2 bases, and 12 bases separated the two germline ends. This CDR3 is built from 15 residues. The CDR3 DNA reads as TGTGCCAGCAGCTTAACCCCCGGGACAAACTATGGCTACACCTTC. It translates to CASSLTPGTNYGYTF.

J is TRBJ2-7 and V is TRBV5-6, with 10 bases aligning to TRBD2. There are 15 residues in the CDR3. Germline CDR1 reads SGHDT; CDR2 reads YYEEEE. The trim removed 0 bases at V and 7 bases at J, leaving 7 bases unmatched. The CDR3 here is CASSLAWSGGVEQYF. CDR3 nucleotides: TGTGCCAGCAGCTTGGCCTGGAGCGGGGGGGTTGAGCAGTACTTC. The entire variable domain, with the rest obtained from reference TRBV5-6 and TRBJ2-7, is as follows: DAGVTQSPTHLIKTRGQQVTLRCSPKSGHDTVSWYQQALGQGPQFIFQYYEEEERQRGNFPDRFSGHQFPNYSSELNVNALLLGDSALYLCASSLAWSGGVEQYFGPGTRLTVT.

The chain carries TRBV5-1 and TRBJ1-1; 9 bases match TRBD1. The CDR3 sequence is 15 residues long. Germline CDR1 and CDR2: SGHRS and YFSETQ. J gave up 5 bases and V 4 bases, and 9 bases lay outside the gene matches. CDR3 amino acids: CASSDQQGAVTEAFF. The CDR3 coding sequence is TGCGCCAGCAGCGACCAACAGGGGGCAGTGACTGAAGCTTTCTTT.

The gene calls are TRBV1 and TRBJ1-1; the table's TRBD1 call for D was not verified on the DNA. TRBV1 is labeled a pseudogene. The CDR3 is made up of 16 amino acids. CDR3 residues: CTSSHFRDRDFPEAFF. For the CDR3, the DNA is TGCACCAGCAGCCACTTCCGGGACAGGGATTTCCCTGAAGCTTTCTTT.

The chain uses TRBV5-1 and TRBJ1-2, with 7 bases aligning to TRBD1. The CDR3 contains 13 residues. Germline V gives CDR1 SGHRS, CDR2 YFSETQ. The V gene end was trimmed by 0 bases and the J gene end by 8 bases; junction bases not matched to a gene: 4. This chain's CDR3 is CASSLAQGEGYTF. DNA of the CDR3: TGCGCCAGCAGCTTGGCGCAGGGGGAAGGCTACACCTTC. Full variable domain (outside the CDR3, taken from reference TRBV5-1 and TRBJ1-2): KAGVTQTPRYLIKTRGQQVTLSCSPISGHRSVSWYQQTPGQGLQFLFEYFSETQRNKGNFPGRFSGRQFSNSRSEMNVSTLELGDSALYLCASSLAQGEGYTFGSGTRLTVV.

This clone is large within its sample. The chain employs TRBV19 and TRBJ1-5, with a possible D match to TRBD1 (5 bases). The CDR3 has 15 amino acids. The V end was cut by 0 bases, the J end by 6 bases, with 12 bases between. Germline V gene sequence: CDR1 LNHDA, CDR2 SQIVND (reference sequence). The CDR3 coding sequence is TGTGCCAGTAGTATAGAGGCCAGGGAGGGTCAGCCCCAGCATTTT. Protein product: CASSIEAREGQPQHF. Full variable domain (missing parts from reference TRBV19 and TRBJ1-5): DGGITQSPKYLFRKEGQNVTLSCEQNLNHDAMYWYRQDPGQGLRLIYYSQIVNDFQKGDIAEGYSVSREKKESFPLTVTSAQKNPTAFYLCASSIEAREGQPQHFGDGTRLSIL.

The chain combines TRBV15 with TRBJ2-3, with 10 bases that match TRBD1. V lost 3 bases, J lost 2 bases, and 2 bases stayed unmatched. The CDR3 sequence is 15 residues long. Germline values: CDR1 LNHNV, CDR2 YYDKDF (reference sequence). The DNA of the CDR3 is TGTGCCACCAGCAGGGGACAGGGGAACACAGATACGCAGTATTTT. Residues: CATSRGQGNTDTQYF.

This clone was recorded a few times. The gene calls are TRBV6-1 and TRBJ1-5; D is possibly TRBD1 (6 bases). V lost 3 bases and J 7 bases, leaving 16 bases between the germline ends. CDR3 length: 15 amino acids. Germline loops: CDR1 MNHNS, CDR2 SASEGT. The CDR3 loop reads CASSEIRGIRQPQHF. CDR3 in DNA: TGTGCCAGCAGTGAGATCAGGGGTATTCGGCAGCCCCAGCATTTT.

This chain joins TRBV2 and TRBJ1-1; D is uncertain. The length of the CDR3 is 16 residues. V lost 3 bases to trimming and J lost 4 bases, with 18 bases between them. Germline lookup yields CDR1 SNHLY and CDR2 FYNNEI. CDR3 residues: CASSEGPRGLGTEAFF. CDR3 DNA sequence: TGTGCCAGCAGTGAGGGCCCAAGAGGGCTGGGCACTGAAGCTTTCTTT.

The chain couples TRBV4-1 to TRBJ2-1; TRBD2 might be the D (5 bases). Trimming took 0 bases from V and 4 from J, leaving 13 bases between them. The CDR3 length is 16 residues. Germline V lookup: CDR1 MGHRA, CDR2 YSYEKL. This CDR3 is CASSQEWGAHYNEQFF. The CDR3 DNA sequence: TGCGCCAGCAGCCAAGAGTGGGGAGCCCATTACAATGAGCAGTTCTTC.

The rearrangement uses TRBV7-6 and TRBJ1-3; tentatively, D is TRBD1 (5 bases). V was pared by 1 base and J by 4 bases, with 5 bases between. This CDR3 is 13 amino acids long. Germline-derived CDR1 and CDR2 are SGHVS and FNYEAQ. The CDR3 protein is CASSLGQGNTIYF. In nucleotides, the CDR3 is TGTGCCAGCAGCTTAGGACAGGGAAACACCATATATTTT.

V usage is TRBV10-3 and J usage is TRBJ1-2; D perhaps matches TRBD1 (6 bases). The CDR3 extends over 13 amino acids. The germline V and J ends were trimmed by 6 bases and 7 bases, with 15 bases remaining between them. CDR1 is ENHRY and CDR2 is SYGVKD in the germline V gene. This CDR3 reads CAISEQGDSGYTF. The DNA of the CDR3 is TGTGCCATCAGCGAACAGGGAGACTCTGGCTACACCTTC.

The chain is built from TRBV29-1 and TRBJ1-2, with TRBD1 as a possible D gene (5 bases). Germline V gene sequence: CDR1 SQVTM, CDR2 ANQGSEA. The germline V and J ends were trimmed by 1 base and 6 bases, with 15 bases remaining between them. The CDR3 is 14 residues long. The CDR3 region is CSVEGGFRENGYTF. In DNA form, the CDR3 reads TGCAGCGTTGAAGGGGGGTTCCGGGAGAATGGCTACACCTTC.

This clone was observed a few times. CDR3 amino acids: CASSRTASYEQYF. The CDR3 DNA reads TGTGCCAGCAGCCGGACAGCTTCCTACGAGCAGTACTTC. The chain carries TRBV6-1 and TRBJ2-7, with TRBD1 as a possible D gene (6 bases). The ends were cut back, 6 bases at V and 1 base at J, with 10 bases in the middle. CDR3 length: 13 residues. CDR1 and CDR2 (germline): MNHNS, SASEGT.

The V and J genes are TRBV15 and TRBJ1-1; the match to TRBD1 covers 8 bases. The germline V gene encodes CDR1 LNHNV and CDR2 YYDKDF (reference sequence). V lost 2 bases, J lost 3 bases, and 2 bases stayed unmatched. This CDR3 has 14 amino acids. CDR3: CATSRQGAYTEAFF. The CDR3 region has the DNA TGTGCCACCAGCAGACAGGGGGCTTACACTGAAGCTTTCTTT.

As for this clone: The junction and the germline gene differ at one end; a read error may be behind it. V is TRBV4-3 and J is TRBJ1-2; TRBD1 is a possible D gene (5 bases). CDR1 is LGHNA and CDR2 is YSLEER in the germline V gene. The CDR3 is made up of 16 amino acids. Written as DNA, the CDR3 is TGCGCCAGCAGCCAAGATCTAGGCAGGGCGAACTATGGCCACACCTTC. Translating gives CASSQDLGRANYGHTF.

The chain has TRBV6-5 and TRBJ2-1, with TRBD2 identical over 9 bases. Germline V gene data show CDR1 as MNHEY and CDR2 as SVGAGI. Trimming cost V 2 bases and J 8 bases; bases outside gene matches: 7. The length of the CDR3 is 15 residues. The CDR3 sequence: CASSYGAGGPDEQFF. DNA of the CDR3: TGTGCCAGCAGTTACGGTGCGGGGGGGCCGGATGAGCAGTTCTTC.

This clone was seen only a few times. The chain carries TRBV7-2 and TRBJ1-5; TRBD1 agrees at 9 bases. This CDR3 spans 14 amino acids. Germline trimming cut 5 bases from V and 6 bases from J; bases unmatched to any gene: 5. Looked up from germline, CDR1 is SGHTA and CDR2 is FQGNSA. The CDR3 DNA reads TGTGCCAGCAGCCCTGGACAGGGGATTCAGCCCCAGCATTTT. It is translated as CASSPGQGIQPQHF.

The rearrangement links TRBV5-1 to TRBJ2-3, with 7 bases fitting TRBD2. Germline assignment: CDR1 SGHRS and CDR2 YFSETQ. The V and J ends lost 5 bases and 0 bases, in that order; junction bases with no gene match: 3. This CDR3 is built from 14 residues. The CDR3 coding sequence is TGCGCCAGCAGTGAAGCGGGAAGCACAGATACGCAGTATTTT. Translation: CASSEAGSTDTQYF.

The chain carries TRBV10-2 and TRBJ2-2; 15 bases align to TRBD2. The V gene end was trimmed by 10 bases and the J gene end by 1 base; junction bases not matched to a gene: 10. Germline-derived CDR1 and CDR2 are WSHSY and SAAADI. The CDR3 runs to 18 residues. CDR3 protein: CATCNTGLAGGNTGELFF. The CDR3 DNA reads as TGCGCCACCTGCAATACGGGACTAGCGGGGGGGAACACCGGGGAGCTGTTTTTT.

The rearrangement uses TRBV7-2 and TRBJ2-5; the D is unclear. V lost 5 bases and J lost 0, with 16 bases in between. From germline, CDR1 is SGHTA and CDR2 FQGNSA. CDR3 size: 16 residues. The CDR3 DNA reads as TGTGCCAGCAGCCCAACAGCCGTATTGGACCAAGAGACCCAGTACTTC. The encoded protein is CASSPTAVLDQETQYF.

The rearrangement uses TRBV5-1 and TRBJ2-3; 12 nucleotides match TRBD2. The germline gives CDR1 SGHRS, CDR2 YFSETQ. Trimming took 4 bases from V and 5 from J; bases not matched to a gene: 5. This CDR3 has 15 residues. The CDR3 sequence is CASSRRLAGEDTQYF. The CDR3 region has the DNA TGCGCCAGCAGCCGGAGACTAGCGGGGGAAGATACGCAGTATTTT.

This clone rates as large (0.1 to 1%). The V call is TRBV7-2, the J call TRBJ1-2, with 9 bases that match TRBD1. The CDR3 is 16 residues long. J was trimmed by 6 bases and V by 7 bases; bases with no gene match: 15. Germline V gives CDR1 SGHTA, CDR2 FQGNSA. The CDR3 is CASTQNAGQGSHGYTF. The CDR3 bases are TGTGCCAGCACTCAAAACGCGGGACAGGGAAGCCATGGCTACACCTTC.

This clone was detected a few times. The chain carries TRBV11-2 and TRBJ2-2; 7 nucleotides match TRBD2. The CDR3 totals 16 residues. Germline CDR1 and CDR2: SGHAT and FQNNGV. After removal of 0 bases from V and 0 bases from J, the junction contained 1 base not matched to a gene. The CDR3: CASSLDRGANTGELFF. The CDR3 DNA sequence: TGTGCCAGCAGCTTAGATCGGGGGGCGAACACCGGGGAGCTGTTTTTT. Looking up the rest from reference TRBV11-2 and TRBJ2-2 gives the full variable domain: EAGVAQSPRYKIIEKRQSVAFWCNPISGHATLYWYQQILGQGPKLLIQFQNNGVVDDSQLPKDRFSAERLKGVDSTLKIQPAKLEDSAVYLCASSLDRGANTGELFFGEGSRLTVL.

V usage is TRBV27 and J usage is TRBJ1-1, with D hard to call. V was clipped by 2 bases and J by 4 bases, with 8 bases between them. Germline V gene data show CDR1 as MNHEY and CDR2 as SMNVEV (reference sequence). CDR3 length: 13 residues. The CDR3 region is CASSLPGSTEAFF. DNA of the CDR3: TGTGCCAGCAGTTTACCGGGTAGCACTGAAGCTTTCTTT.

The CDR3, as DNA: TGTGCCAGCAGCTTAGGTTGGGGCGATGAGCAGTTCTTC. It yields the protein CASSLGWGDEQFF. The V gene is TRBV7-2, the J gene TRBJ2-1; possible D gene TRBD1, 5 bases. Germline-derived CDR1 and CDR2 are SGHTA and FQGNSA. Trimming shortened V by 1 base and J by 8 bases, and 9 bases separated the two germline ends. CDR3 size: 13 residues.

A note on this clone: Germline and junction disagree at one end, which may indicate a read error. This chain's CDR3 is CASSKGQAPSMIF. CDR3 DNA: TGTGCCAGCAGCAAAGGACAGGCTCCCTCAATGATCTTC. The chain couples TRBV7-6 to TRBJ2-1; 7 nucleotides agree with TRBD1. Germline CDR1 is SGHVS and CDR2 is FNYEAQ. The CDR3 sequence is 13 residues long.

There are a few counts of this clone. The gene calls are TRBV29-1 and TRBJ2-1; TRBD1 might be the D (6 bases). Germline loops: CDR1 SQVTM, CDR2 ANQGSEA. This CDR3 comprises 12 residues. V lost 8 bases to trimming and J lost 5 bases, with 13 bases between them. In nucleotides, the CDR3 is TGCAGCTTACAGGGTTGGGACAATGAGCAGTTCTTC. Translating gives CSLQGWDNEQFF.

There are a few counts of this clone. J is TRBJ1-1 and V is TRBV6-5; TRBD1 is a possible D gene (6 bases). This CDR3 is built from 14 residues. Germline CDR1 and CDR2: MNHEY and SVGAGI. Trimming left V 5 bases short and J 1 base short, with 11 bases between. The CDR3 spells CASSGQSPNTEAFF. CDR3 in DNA: TGTGCCAGCAGTGGACAGTCCCCGAACACTGAAGCTTTCTTT.

The chain couples TRBV7-6 to TRBJ2-7; maybe TRBD2 (6 bases). The CDR3 is 11 amino acids. V lost 5 bases, J lost 6 bases, and 8 bases lay in between. Germline loops: CDR1 SGHVS, CDR2 FNYEAQ. This chain's CDR3 is CASSGGGEQYF. The CDR3 DNA follows: TGTGCCAGCAGCGGGGGAGGCGAGCAGTACTTC.

In this sample, this clone turned up a few times. V is TRBV10-1 and J is TRBJ1-1; 7 nucleotides line up with TRBD1. The CDR3 spans 13 residues. In germline, CDR1 is WNHNN, CDR2 SYGVQD (reference sequence). The V and J ends lost 6 bases and 3 bases, in that order; junction bases with no gene match: 4. The CDR3, as DNA: TGCGCCAGCAGCGTCGACAGGGACACTGAAGCTTTCTTT. This gives the protein CASSVDRDTEAFF.